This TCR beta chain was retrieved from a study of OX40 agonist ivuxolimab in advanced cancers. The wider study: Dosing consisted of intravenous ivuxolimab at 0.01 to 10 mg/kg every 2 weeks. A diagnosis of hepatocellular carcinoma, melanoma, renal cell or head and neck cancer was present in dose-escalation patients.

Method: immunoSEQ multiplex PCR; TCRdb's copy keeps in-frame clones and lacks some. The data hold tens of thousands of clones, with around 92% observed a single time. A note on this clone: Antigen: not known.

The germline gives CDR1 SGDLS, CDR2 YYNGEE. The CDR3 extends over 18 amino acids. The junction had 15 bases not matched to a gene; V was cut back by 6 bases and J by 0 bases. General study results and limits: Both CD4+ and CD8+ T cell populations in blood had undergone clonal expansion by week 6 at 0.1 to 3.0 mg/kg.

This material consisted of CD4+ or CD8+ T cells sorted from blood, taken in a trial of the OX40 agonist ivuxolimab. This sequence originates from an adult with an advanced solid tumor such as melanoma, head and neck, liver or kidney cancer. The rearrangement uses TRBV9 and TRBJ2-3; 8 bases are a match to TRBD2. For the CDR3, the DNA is TGTGCCAGCACCCTAGGGGGGGCAGCGGGAGATAGCACAGATACGCAGTATTTT. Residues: CASTLGGAAGDSTDTQYF. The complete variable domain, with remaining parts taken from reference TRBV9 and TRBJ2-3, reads DSGVTQTPKHLITATGQRVTLRCSPRSGDLSVYWYQQSLDQGLQFLIQYYNGEERAKGNILERFSAQQFPDLHSELNLSSLELGDSALYFCASTLGGAAGDSTDTQYFGPGTRLTVL.